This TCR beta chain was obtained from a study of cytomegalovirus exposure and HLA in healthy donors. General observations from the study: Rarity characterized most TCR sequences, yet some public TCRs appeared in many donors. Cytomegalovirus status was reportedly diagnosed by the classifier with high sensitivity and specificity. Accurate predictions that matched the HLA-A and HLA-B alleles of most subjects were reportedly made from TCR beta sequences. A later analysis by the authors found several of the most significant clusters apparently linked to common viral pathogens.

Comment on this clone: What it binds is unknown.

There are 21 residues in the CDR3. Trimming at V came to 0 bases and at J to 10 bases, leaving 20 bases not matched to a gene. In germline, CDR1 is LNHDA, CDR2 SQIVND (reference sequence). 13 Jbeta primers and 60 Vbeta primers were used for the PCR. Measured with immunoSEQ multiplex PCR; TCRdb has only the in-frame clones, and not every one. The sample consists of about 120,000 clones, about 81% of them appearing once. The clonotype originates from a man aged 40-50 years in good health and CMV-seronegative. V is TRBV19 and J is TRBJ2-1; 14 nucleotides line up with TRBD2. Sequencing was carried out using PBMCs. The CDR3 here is CASSIDLSGMLGLAGVGEQFF. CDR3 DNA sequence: TGTGCCAGTAGTATAGATCTATCGGGGATGTTGGGACTAGCGGGAGTTGGGGAGCAGTTCTTC.